This entry lists 18 T cell receptor beta chains sequenced from one sample in a study of blood T cell repertoires in COVID-19. Sequencing used immunoSEQ multiplex PCR; TCRdb keeps in-frame clones, though not all of them. The sample contains 210,000 or so clones, around 84% of which appear only once. Source material: PBMCs or T cells enriched from blood (not recorded which). The receptors come from a man between 25 and 39 years old with acute COVID-19.

The chain has TRBV19 and TRBJ1-1; 8 bases match TRBD1. CDR3 size: 14 residues. Germline V gives CDR1 LNHDA, CDR2 SQIVND (reference sequence). V shed 8 bases and J 4 bases; nucleotides not matched to a gene: 9. The CDR3 region has the DNA TGTGCCAGTTCAACAGGGGGGGCCGGCACTGAAGCTTTCTTT. Translated, it gives CASSTGGAGTEAFF.

The V call is TRBV9, the J call TRBJ2-7; 13 nucleotides match TRBD2. The J segment lost 6 bases and the V segment lost 4 bases, leaving 7 bases of the junction unmatched. Germline CDR1 SGDLS, CDR2 YYNGEE. This CDR3 has 15 residues. The CDR3 here is CASSQGLAGASEQYF. The DNA of the CDR3 is TGTGCCAGCAGCCAAGGACTAGCGGGGGCTAGCGAGCAGTACTTC. The full variable domain, completed using reference TRBV9 and TRBJ2-7, is DSGVTQTPKHLITATGQRVTLRCSPRSGDLSVYWYQQSLDQGLQFLIQYYNGEERAKGNILERFSAQQFPDLHSELNLSSLELGDSALYFCASSQGLAGASEQYFGPGTRLTVT.

V gene TRBV28 combines with J gene TRBJ2-7; 7 bases map to TRBD2. Germline values: CDR1 MDHEN, CDR2 SYDVKM. The CDR3 is 15 residues long. Trimming at V came to 4 bases and at J to 3 bases, leaving 9 bases not matched to a gene. The CDR3 protein is CASSYIQRGDYEQYF. The CDR3, as DNA: TGTGCCAGCAGTTATATCCAACGGGGGGACTACGAGCAGTACTTC.

The CDR3 sequence: CAWRPFLRTDTQYF. The CDR3 DNA sequence: TGTGCCTGGAGGCCTTTTCTACGCACAGATACGCAGTATTTT. The V call is TRBV30, the J call TRBJ2-3; D is unresolved. Germline V gives CDR1 GTSNPN, CDR2 SVGIG (reference sequence). The CDR3 is 14 residues long. Trimming cost V 3 bases and J 1 base, with 11 bases left between them.

V usage is TRBV11-2 and J usage is TRBJ1-6; D not certain. CDR1 and CDR2 (germline): SGHAT, FQNNGV. The CDR3 sequence is 14 residues long. With 0 bases removed from V and 7 bases from J, the gap between germline ends came to 7 bases. CDR3 coding DNA: TGTGCCAGCAGCTTAGATCTGAGCAATTCACCCCTCCACTTT. This codes for CASSLDLSNSPLHF.

The chain has TRBV4-1 and TRBJ2-4; TRBD2 matches at 8 bases. Germline CDR1 MGHRA, CDR2 YSYEKL. Germline trimming cut 0 bases from V and 6 bases from J; bases unmatched to any gene: 4. This CDR3 region has 15 residues. The CDR3 bases are TGCGCCAGCAGCCAAGAAGGGGCGGGGGGAAACATTCAGTACTTC. This translates into CASSQEGAGGNIQYF.

This clone was observed a single time. The V gene is TRBV5-1, the J gene TRBJ1-5; D not certain. Germline CDR1 reads SGHRS; CDR2 reads YFSETQ. Trimming stripped 4 bases from V and 6 bases from J, with 14 bases between. The CDR3 runs to 14 residues. CDR3 DNA sequence: TGCGCCAGCAGCCCTTCGGGAGAGGGTCAGCCCCAGCATTTT. This translates into CASSPSGEGQPQHF.

V is TRBV15 and J is TRBJ1-2, with D unresolved. Per the germline V gene, CDR1 is LNHNV and CDR2 is YYDKDF (reference sequence). The CDR3 sequence is 15 residues long. Trimming took off 0 bases at V and 4 bases at J, with 12 bases between the two ends. CDR3 nucleotide sequence: TGTGCCACCAGCAGAGAATCTCTGAGTTCCTATGGCTACACCTTC. It codes for CATSRESLSSYGYTF.

The J gene is TRBJ1-6, the V gene TRBV3-1 (or the pseudogene TRBV3-2); D call uncertain. The CDR3 spans 13 residues. Germline V gene sequence: CDR1 LGHDT, CDR2 YNNKEL (reference sequence). Trimming left V 4 bases short and J 8 bases short, with 9 bases between. The CDR3 DNA reads as TGTGCCAGCAGCCGAAGCGGGGATTCACCCCTCCACTTT. Translating it yields CASSRSGDSPLHF.

The CDR3 protein is CASSPRLAGGCGIQYF. Here the CDR3 DNA reads TGTGCCAGCAGCCCCCGACTAGCGGGGGGGTGTGGCATTCAGTACTTC. J is TRBJ2-4 and V is TRBV5-7; 14 bases match TRBD2. TRBV5-7 is reported as an ORF; its role is uncertain. The CDR3 contains 16 residues. V lost 4 bases to trimming and J lost 9 bases; unmatched junction nucleotides: 9.

The chain employs TRBV5-5 and TRBJ1-1; no reliable D call. Trimming shortened V by 0 bases and J by 0 bases, and 12 bases separated the two germline ends. The CDR3 length is 16 residues. Germline values: CDR1 SGHKS, CDR2 YYEKEE (reference sequence). The CDR3 bases are TGTGCCAGCAGCTTGGAACAGTTAAGCATGAACACTGAAGCTTTCTTT. It yields the protein CASSLEQLSMNTEAFF.

The chain employs TRBV27 and TRBJ1-1; D is possibly TRBD1 (5 bases). The CDR3 length is 16 residues. Germline-derived CDR1 and CDR2 are MNHEY and SMNVEV (reference sequence). Trimming took 1 base from V and 1 from J, leaving 13 bases between them. The CDR3 coding sequence is TGTGCCAGCAGTTTATATCCGCAGGGTCAGAACACTGAAGCTTTCTTT. Protein product: CASSLYPQGQNTEAFF.

The sample holds one count of this clone. The rearrangement joins TRBV19 to TRBJ2-7; 9 positions match TRBD1. Germline CDR1 and CDR2: LNHDA and SQIVND (reference sequence). With 5 bases clipped from V and 4 bases from J, the junction kept 3 bases outside the gene matches. The CDR3 runs to 13 residues. The CDR3 here is CASSLDRGYEQYF. Here the CDR3 DNA reads TGTGCCAGTAGTCTGGACAGGGGATACGAGCAGTACTTC.

This chain uses TRBV14 with TRBJ2-7; possible D gene TRBD1, 6 bases. The CDR3 is 16 amino acids. Germline V gene data show CDR1 as SGHDN and CDR2 as FVKESK. Trimming pared 0 bases from V and 0 bases from J, leaving 12 bases between. In DNA, the CDR3 is TGTGCCAGCAGCCAAGATTACGGGACACTCTCCTACGAGCAGTACTTC. Translating it yields CASSQDYGTLSYEQYF.

By share, this clone ranks as medium-sized. This rearrangement joins TRBV3-1 (or the pseudogene TRBV3-2) to TRBJ2-5; tentatively, D is TRBD2 (5 bases). The CDR3 consists of 17 residues. Trimming left V 1 base short and J 5 bases short, with 20 bases between. Germline-derived CDR1 and CDR2 are LGHDT and YNNKEL (reference sequence). The CDR3 reads CASSQGVVLAPWETQYF. DNA for the CDR3: TGTGCCAGCAGCCAAGGCGTCGTTCTAGCCCCCTGGGAGACCCAGTACTTC.

The chain employs TRBV2 and TRBJ2-1, with 8 bases identical to TRBD2. The V gene's germline CDR1 is SNHLY and CDR2 FYNNEI. The CDR3 is made up of 15 amino acids. V was pared by 1 base and J by 3 bases, with 2 bases of the junction left unmatched. CDR3 coding DNA: TGTGCCAGCAGTGAAGGCGGGGGGATCTACAATGAGCAGTTCTTC. Amino acids: CASSEGGGIYNEQFF.

This chain connects TRBV14 to TRBJ2-1; TRBD2 agrees at 7 bases. The CDR3 length is 16 residues. V trimming: 3 bases; J trimming: 0 bases; junction bases outside the gene matches: 5. Germline V CDR1 and CDR2: SGHDN, FVKESK. The DNA of the CDR3 is TGTGCCAGCAGCCATCGGCCGGGGGGCTCCTACAATGAGCAGTTCTTC. Protein sequence: CASSHRPGGSYNEQFF.

V is TRBV19 and J is TRBJ1-2; D ambiguous. The CDR3 contains 15 residues. Germline V gene sequence: CDR1 LNHDA, CDR2 SQIVND (reference sequence). Trimming cost V 4 bases and J 0 bases, with 12 bases left between them. CDR3 loop: CASSSPETSNYGYTF. The CDR3, as DNA: TGTGCCAGTAGTAGTCCCGAGACATCTAACTATGGCTACACCTTC.